This T cell receptor beta chain derives from a study of glioma-infiltrating T cells. In the study overall: About one million peripheral T cells were targeted at about 4- to 11-fold coverage. Whole-study findings and limits: Signature shared blood CDR3 motifs were enriched in low-divergence and depleted in high-divergence patients. Above-expected tissue-blood divergence occurred in all gliomas, most in low-grade ones.

Remarks on this clonotype: As yet, its antigen is unknown.

Amplification of TCR alpha and beta CDR3 regions from RNA used iRepertoire nested multiplex PCR. Input was 100-400 ng of tissue mRNA or PBMC total RNA. Each CDR3 protein is one row after TCRdb ran MiXCR on the multiplex PCR reads. The data contain 400,000 or so distinct CDR3 sequences, roughly two fifths of them seen just once; the ten biggest clones take up approximately 12%. V shed 0 bases and J 3 bases; nucleotides not matched to a gene: 1. The CDR3 extends over 14 amino acids. Germline V gives CDR1 DFQATT, CDR2 SNEGSKA (reference sequence). What was sequenced was glioma tissue, nonneoplastic brain tissue, or PBMCs (not recorded which). The rearrangement uses TRBV20-1 and TRBJ2-7; 11 bases map to TRBD1. The clonotype was recovered from a human donor with low-grade glioma or glioblastoma, undergoing nonglioma brain surgery, or in good health (not recorded which). CDR3 amino acids: CSARDGTGGYEQYF. Written as DNA, the CDR3 is TGCAGTGCTAGAGACGGGACAGGGGGCTACGAGCAGTACTTC.